Below, 27 T cell receptor beta chains from the same sample are listed, as sequenced in a study of blood T cell repertoires in COVID-19. Assay used: immunoSEQ multiplex PCR; TCRdb lists only in-frame clones, some missing. Found here are 200,000 to 300,000 clones, approximately 84% of them singletons; the top ten hold under 4.5%. The material sequenced was peripheral blood. The receptors come from a man aged 45-65 years with acute or convalescent COVID-19.

This clone was found once. V gene TRBV19 combines with J gene TRBJ1-3; no reliable D call. CDR1 and CDR2 (germline): LNHDA, SQIVND (reference sequence). V was cut by 3 bases and J by 4 bases, with 16 bases left in between. The CDR3 is made up of 16 amino acids. CDR3 bases: TGTGCCAGTAGTATCAAGCTCAGCGTCTCAGGAAACACCATATATTTT. It translates to CASSIKLSVSGNTIYF. Supplemented by reference TRBV19 and TRBJ1-3, the full variable domain reads DGGITQSPKYLFRKEGQNVTLSCEQNLNHDAMYWYRQDPGQGLRLIYYSQIVNDFQKGDIAEGYSVSREKKESFPLTVTSAQKNPTAFYLCASSIKLSVSGNTIYFGEGSWLTVV.

The chain has TRBV25-1 and TRBJ2-7; TRBD2 agrees at 7 bases. V gave up 2 bases and J gave up 10 bases; unmatched junction bases: 2. Germline CDR1 MGHDK, CDR2 SYGVNS. The CDR3 runs to 11 residues. CDR3: CASSEGAGQYF. CDR3 DNA sequence: TGTGCCAGCAGTGAAGGAGCGGGACAGTACTTC.

The chain is built from TRBV5-6 and TRBJ1-4; D gene uncertain. In germline, CDR1 is SGHDT, CDR2 YYEEEE. The germline V and J ends were trimmed by 4 bases and 6 bases, with 10 bases remaining between them. This CDR3 region has 13 residues. Written as DNA, the CDR3 is TGTGCCAGCAGCAAACGTACTGATGAAAAACTGTTTTTT. It encodes CASSKRTDEKLFF.

The CDR3 protein is CASSMEGGSYNEQFF. The CDR3 region has the DNA TGTGCCAGCAGCATGGAGGGCGGCTCCTACAATGAGCAGTTCTTC. The chain is built from TRBV21-1 and TRBJ2-1; the DNA was not used to check the table's D call, TRBD2. TRBV21-1 is an annotated pseudogene. CDR3 size: 15 residues.

The chain employs TRBV5-4 and TRBJ1-1; 7 bases match TRBD1. Germline loops: CDR1 SGHNT, CDR2 YYREEE (reference sequence). CDR3 length equals 15 residues. V dropped 2 bases and J dropped 4; count of bases not matched to a gene: 8. The chain's CDR3 is CASSFNRGMGTEAFF. Here the CDR3 DNA reads TGTGCCAGCAGCTTTAACAGGGGAATGGGCACTGAAGCTTTCTTT.

J is TRBJ1-2 and V is TRBV5-1; 7 bases align to TRBD1. This CDR3 has 16 amino acids. Germline CDR1 and CDR2: SGHRS and YFSETQ. Unmatched junction bases numbered 14, after V lost 9 bases and J lost 0 bases. The CDR3 DNA follows: TGCGCCACCAGGGGGGGAGTCTCCCATGCTAACTATGGCTACACCTTC. Translated: CATRGGVSHANYGYTF. Full variable domain (remainder filled in from reference TRBV5-1 and TRBJ1-2): KAGVTQTPRYLIKTRGQQVTLSCSPISGHRSVSWYQQTPGQGLQFLFEYFSETQRNKGNFPGRFSGRQFSNSRSEMNVSTLELGDSALYLCATRGGVSHANYGYTFGSGTRLTVV.

The chain joins TRBV18 to TRBJ1-2; the match to TRBD1 covers 8 bases. V lost 3 bases, J lost 6 bases, and 6 bases stayed unmatched. The length of the CDR3 is 14 residues. The V gene's germline CDR1 is KGHSH and CDR2 LQKENI. For the CDR3, the DNA is TGTGCCAGCTCACCCGGGACAGGCGAGGATGGCTACACCTTC. The encoded protein is CASSPGTGEDGYTF.

J is TRBJ2-7 and V is TRBV14; no clear D gene. CDR1 and CDR2 (germline): SGHDN, FVKESK. The CDR3 loop spans 13 amino acids. Trimming pared 1 base from V and 0 bases from J, leaving 4 bases between. CDR3 residues: CASSQGDSYEQYF. The CDR3 DNA reads as TGTGCCAGCAGCCAAGGCGACTCCTACGAGCAGTACTTC.

A single count supports this clone. The V gene is TRBV24-1, the J gene TRBJ2-3; 12 bases map to TRBD2. Germline assignment: CDR1 KGHDR and CDR2 SFDVKD. The junction had 15 bases not matched to a gene; V was cut back by 0 bases and J by 6 bases. This CDR3 is built from 20 residues. CDR3 residues: CATSDLAPFRLAGEHDTQYF. CDR3 in DNA: TGTGCCACCAGTGATTTGGCCCCTTTCAGACTAGCGGGAGAACACGATACGCAGTATTTT.

J is TRBJ2-1 and V is TRBV4-1; D is unclear. Germline-derived CDR1 and CDR2 are MGHRA and YSYEKL. This CDR3 spans 15 amino acids. V was cut by 1 base and J by 5 bases, with 12 bases left in between. In DNA, the CDR3 is TGCGCCAGCAGCCAAGGAGTTCTCCTTCACAATGAGCAGTTCTTC. Its translation: CASSQGVLLHNEQFF.

The gene calls are TRBV6-5 and TRBJ1-1; possibly TRBD1 for D (5 bases). The germline V gene has CDR1 MNHEY and CDR2 SVGAGI. Trimming pared 7 bases from V and 0 bases from J, leaving 9 bases between. CDR3 length equals 13 residues. The CDR3 is CASIGHLNTEAFF. The CDR3 bases are TGTGCCAGCATTGGACACCTGAACACTGAAGCTTTCTTT.

The V call is TRBV7-9, the J call TRBJ2-7; D gene unclear. Germline CDR1 and CDR2: SEHNR and FQNEAQ (reference sequence). V was cut by 6 bases and J by 2 bases, with 17 bases left in between. The CDR3 spans 15 residues. The CDR3 nucleotides are TGTGCCAGCAGACCCTCTCCGGGTCCTCCCTACGAGCAGTACTTC. Translation gives CASRPSPGPPYEQYF.

This clone was seen once. The chain combines TRBV7-8 with TRBJ2-1, with 7 positions matching TRBD2. Germline CDR1 SGHVS, CDR2 FQNEAQ. The trim removed 1 base at V and 6 bases at J, leaving 9 bases unmatched. This CDR3 region has 16 residues. CDR3 amino acids: CASSLVSGWVCNEQFF. The DNA of the CDR3 is TGTGCCAGCAGCTTAGTTAGCGGGTGGGTCTGCAATGAGCAGTTCTTC.

J is TRBJ2-7 and V is TRBV13, with D possibly matching TRBD1 (6 bases). The germline CDR1 and CDR2 sequences are PRHDT and FYEKMQ (reference sequence). V was shortened by 5 bases and J by 9 bases, with 29 bases between the two germline ends. This CDR3 spans 17 amino acids. CDR3 region: CASSPLGRKTGFGGQYF. In DNA, the CDR3 is TGTGCCAGCAGCCCTTTAGGCCGGAAAACAGGGTTTGGCGGGCAGTACTTC.

This rearrangement joins TRBV6-5 to TRBJ2-3; TRBD2 matches at 10 bases. The CDR3 totals 15 residues. V lost 2 bases to trimming and J lost 8 bases; unmatched junction nucleotides: 7. The germline V gene has CDR1 MNHEY and CDR2 SVGAGI. The CDR3 bases are TGTGCCAGCAGTTACCCCGGGACTAGCGATGGTACGCAGTATTTT. This encodes CASSYPGTSDGTQYF.

The chain employs TRBV3-1 (or the pseudogene TRBV3-2) and TRBJ1-1; D unclear. CDR3 length: 12 amino acids. Germline assignment: CDR1 LGHDT and CDR2 YNNKEL (reference sequence). V lost 0 bases to trimming and J lost 10 bases, with 9 bases between them. The CDR3 sequence is CASSQDRGAAFF. DNA for the CDR3: TGTGCCAGCAGCCAAGATCGGGGTGCAGCTTTCTTT.

The chain employs TRBV11-2 and TRBJ1-1, with unresolved D. Germline CDR1 is SGHAT and CDR2 is FQNNGV. Trimming left V 0 bases short and J 2 bases short, with 7 bases between. CDR3 length: 14 residues. The CDR3 coding sequence is TGTGCCAGCAGCTTAGATGCGGGAAACACTGAAGCTTTCTTT. It specifies CASSLDAGNTEAFF.

In this sample, this clone turned up once. The DNA for the CDR3 is TGTGCCTGGAGTCCAGGGGGTGGTGAGACCCAGTACTTC. Encoded protein: CAWSPGGGETQYF. The chain carries TRBV30 and TRBJ2-5; TRBD1 aligns across 7 bases. Trimming at V came to 2 bases and at J to 5 bases, leaving 5 bases not matched to a gene. Germline CDR1 reads GTSNPN; CDR2 reads SVGIG (reference sequence). The CDR3 is made up of 13 amino acids.

This clone was recorded only once. The chain employs TRBV7-2 and TRBJ1-6; a weak D match, TRBD1 (5 bases). CDR3 size: 15 residues. V lost 3 bases to trimming and J lost 8 bases, with 14 bases between them. The germline CDR1 and CDR2 sequences are SGHTA and FQGNSA. The chain's CDR3 is CASSFDSRGYSPLHF. Here the CDR3 DNA reads TGTGCCAGCAGCTTTGACAGTAGAGGTTATTCACCCCTCCACTTT.

This clone is a singleton in its sample. The chain has TRBV10-2 and TRBJ2-7; unclear D gene. From germline, CDR1 is WSHSY and CDR2 SAAADI. V lost 0 bases and J lost 0, with 12 bases in between. This CDR3 region has 16 residues. The CDR3 is CASSESTFRNSYEQYF. DNA of the CDR3: TGCGCCAGCAGTGAGTCGACATTCCGAAACTCCTACGAGCAGTACTTC.

The chain combines TRBV5-8 with TRBJ1-2; TRBD1 matches 8 bases. The germline gives CDR1 SGHTS, CDR2 YDEGEE. This CDR3 is built from 17 residues. Unmatched junction bases numbered 11, after V lost 4 bases and J lost 0 bases. The CDR3 DNA sequence: TGTGCCAGCAGCCCAGGGACAGGAGGTTTCTCTAACTATGGCTACACCTTC. Its protein product is CASSPGTGGFSNYGYTF.

The gene calls are TRBV19 and TRBJ1-6, with 11 bases identical to TRBD1. J was trimmed by 7 bases and V by 7 bases; bases with no gene match: 9. Germline V gene data show CDR1 as LNHDA and CDR2 as SQIVND (reference sequence). The CDR3 has 16 residues. This CDR3 is CASNLGQGAENSPLHF. CDR3 bases: TGTGCCAGTAACCTTGGACAGGGGGCAGAAAATTCACCCCTCCACTTT. The full variable domain, in which reference TRBV19 and TRBJ1-6 provide the parts outside the CDR3, is DGGITQSPKYLFRKEGQNVTLSCEQNLNHDAMYWYRQDPGQGLRLIYYSQIVNDFQKGDIAEGYSVSREKKESFPLTVTSAQKNPTAFYLCASNLGQGAENSPLHFGNGTRLTVT.

The genes are TRBV6-5 and TRBJ2-2; 7 bases match TRBD2. Germline V gene sequence: CDR1 MNHEY, CDR2 SVGAGI. Germline trimming cut 8 bases from V and 7 bases from J; bases unmatched to any gene: 10. CDR3 length equals 14 residues. CDR3 sequence reads: CASRRLAVDGELFF. The CDR3 DNA reads as TGTGCCAGCCGTCGGCTAGCGGTTGACGGGGAGCTGTTTTTT.

The gene calls are TRBV7-9 and TRBJ1-2, with TRBD1 identical over 10 bases. V shed 8 bases and J 5 bases; nucleotides not matched to a gene: 8. The CDR3 length is 14 residues. Looked up from germline, CDR1 is SEHNR and CDR2 is FQNEAQ (reference sequence). CDR3 coding DNA: TGTGCCAGCCCGAGGGGACAGGGGAAGTATGGCTACACCTTC. Its protein is CASPRGQGKYGYTF.

This chain joins TRBV4-1 and TRBJ2-1, with 14 bases aligning to TRBD2. Germline lookup yields CDR1 MGHRA and CDR2 YSYEKL. V was clipped by 6 bases and J by 3 bases; unmatched bases: 10. The CDR3 length is 18 residues. The CDR3 region has the DNA TGCGCCAGCAGGGTTGGGACTAGCGGGAGAGGGGGCTACAATGAGCAGTTCTTC. Residues: CASRVGTSGRGGYNEQFF.

J is TRBJ2-2 and V is TRBV5-6; TRBD2 matches 12 bases. The CDR3 length is 15 residues. In germline, CDR1 is SGHDT, CDR2 YYEEEE. The V segment lost 7 bases and the J segment 4 bases; nucleotides outside the gene matches: 5. CDR3 in DNA: TGTGCCAGCTTACCGGGACTAGCGGGCACCGGGGAGCTGTTTTTT. This sequence encodes CASLPGLAGTGELFF. Drawing the rest from reference TRBV5-6 and TRBJ2-2, the complete variable domain is DAGVTQSPTHLIKTRGQQVTLRCSPKSGHDTVSWYQQALGQGPQFIFQYYEEEERQRGNFPDRFSGHQFPNYSSELNVNALLLGDSALYLCASLPGLAGTGELFFGEGSRLTVL.

This clone came up a few times. This chain links TRBV5-4 with TRBJ2-5, with a weak D call TRBD2 (6 bases). Germline-derived CDR1 and CDR2 are SGHNT and YYREEE (reference sequence). There are 15 residues in the CDR3. Trimming cost V 4 bases and J 5 bases, with 18 bases left between them. The CDR3 region has the DNA TGTGCCAGCAGCCCTCCCGGGGGAGTAGGGGAGACCCAGTACTTC. Its translation is CASSPPGGVGETQYF.